These 21 T cell receptor beta chains share one sample of origin, sequenced in a study of identical twins. TCRdb ran MiXCR on the 5' RACE reads and lists one entry per CDR3 protein. Here the sample spans some 440,000 distinct CDR3 sequences, 24% being singletons. The data were also submitted as part of a second study, on T cells expressing NK-cell markers.

Sequencing input: CD4+ T cells sorted from blood. These receptors were collected from a woman under 30 in good health.

This rearrangement joins TRBV10-3 to TRBJ1-3; D not certain. The ends were cut back, 2 bases at V and 0 bases at J, with 5 bases in the middle. In germline, CDR1 is ENHRY, CDR2 SYGVKD. CDR3 length: 14 amino acids. The CDR3 region is CAISEPVSGNTIYF. The CDR3 DNA sequence: TGTGCCATCAGTGAGCCCGTCTCTGGAAACACCATATATTTT.

The V gene is TRBV6-5, the J gene TRBJ2-1, with 7 bases matching TRBD2. The CDR3 is made up of 17 amino acids. Germline CDR1 reads MNHEY; CDR2 reads SVGAGI. J was trimmed by 1 base and V by 0 bases; bases with no gene match: 6. CDR3 residues: CASSYSGSGISYNEQFF. DNA for the CDR3: TGTGCCAGCAGTTACTCAGGGAGCGGGATTTCCTACAATGAGCAGTTCTTC.

This clonotype occurred once. DNA for the CDR3: TGTGCCAGCTCCGGACAGGGGCTATTAGGTGAAAAACTGTTTTTT. It encodes CASSGQGLLGEKLFF. This sequence joins TRBV2 and TRBJ1-4; 9 bases align to TRBD1. The CDR3 loop spans 15 amino acids. The trim removed 8 bases at V and 7 bases at J, leaving 11 bases unmatched. Germline assignment: CDR1 SNHLY and CDR2 FYNNEI.

This clonotype was found a few times. The chain links TRBV10-3 to TRBJ2-1; TRBD2 matches at 9 bases. Germline assignment: CDR1 ENHRY and CDR2 SYGVKD. The CDR3 is 14 amino acids. V shed 10 bases and J 4 bases; nucleotides not matched to a gene: 8. CDR3 sequence (DNA): TGTGCCACCGCAAAGCGGGGGGAGTACAATGAGCAGTTCTTC. It codes for CATAKRGEYNEQFF.

V and J are TRBV12-5 and TRBJ2-7, with TRBD2 matching over 11 bases. This CDR3 has 13 amino acids. Germline V lookup: CDR1 LGHNT, CDR2 FRNRAP. Trimming took 5 bases from V and 5 from J; bases not matched to a gene: 2. Written as DNA, the CDR3 is TGTGCTAGTGGTCTAGCGGGAGGAAACGAGCAGTACTTC. Its translation: CASGLAGGNEQYF.

This clonotype was detected a few times. This CDR3 is CASSPAGDQPQHF. The CDR3 DNA reads as TGTGCCAGCAGCCCCGCCGGCGATCAGCCCCAGCATTTT. The chain is built from TRBV7-9 and TRBJ1-5, with D unclear. Germline V gives CDR1 SEHNR, CDR2 FQNEAQ (reference sequence). Trimming pared 5 bases from V and 5 bases from J, leaving 10 bases between. This CDR3 is 13 amino acids long.

This clonotype showed up just a few times. V usage is TRBV5-1 and J usage is TRBJ1-1; unclear D gene. The CDR3 is 14 residues long. The V gene's germline CDR1 is SGHRS and CDR2 YFSETQ. V was pared by 5 bases and J by 7 bases, with 18 bases between. CDR3 residues: CASRLQVEELEAFF. The CDR3 DNA reads TGCGCCAGCAGGCTGCAAGTTGAGGAGCTTGAAGCTTTCTTT.

This clonotype has only a few counts. This chain links TRBV5-1 with TRBJ2-6, with D tentatively TRBD2 (5 bases). The CDR3 extends over 16 amino acids. CDR1 and CDR2 from the germline V gene are SGHRS and YFSETQ. V shed 3 bases and J shed 4 bases, with 14 bases lying between them. The CDR3 region is CASSSPRAYGANVLTF. CDR3 bases: TGCGCCAGCAGCTCTCCGCGGGCTTACGGGGCCAACGTCCTGACTTTC.

This clonotype was seen only a few times. DNA for the CDR3: TGTGCCAGCAGCGCCCACAGTTACACCGGGGAGCTGTTTTTT. This codes for CASSAHSYTGELFF. This chain joins TRBV9 and TRBJ2-2, with D uncertain. The CDR3 spans 14 residues. Trimming pared 3 bases from V and 3 bases from J, leaving 9 bases between. The germline V gene has CDR1 SGDLS and CDR2 YYNGEE.

The rearrangement links TRBV20-1 to TRBJ2-4, with 8 bases matching TRBD2. Germline V gene data show CDR1 as DFQATT and CDR2 as SNEGSKA (reference sequence). The CDR3 totals 15 residues. V lost 0 bases and J lost 9; bases outside the gene matches: 10. The CDR3 bases are TGCAGTGCTAGAGATGTTGCGACTAGCGTTGGCATTCAGTACTTC. This sequence encodes CSARDVATSVGIQYF.

Notes on this clonotype: The DNA is left out, because the CDR3 cannot be placed on it with certainty; the CDR3 is given as TCRdb lists it. The CDR3 reads CASILEGTKNSPLHF. The genes are TRBV2 and TRBJ1-6. The CDR3 numbers 15 amino acids, ends counted. The germline CDR1 and CDR2 sequences are SNHLY and FYNNEI.

J is TRBJ2-5 and V is TRBV28, with D possibly TRBD1 on 6 matching bases. Per the germline V gene, CDR1 is MDHEN and CDR2 is SYDVKM. V lost 5 bases, J lost 4 bases, and 17 bases lay in between. The CDR3 is 15 amino acids. CDR3 in DNA: TGTGCCAGCAGTGAAACCTACAGGGCGACAGAGACCCAGTACTTC. It is translated as CASSETYRATETQYF.

As concerns this clonotype: One end of the junction fails to match germline, which may point to a read error. The V and J genes are TRBV5-1 and TRBJ1-1, with D possibly being TRBD1 (5 bases). Germline CDR1 reads SGHRS; CDR2 reads YFSETQ. The CDR3 is 13 amino acids. The CDR3 nucleotides read TGCGCCAGCAGCCAGGCGGGACTTGGCTATCGGTCCTTT. As protein: CASSQAGLGYRSF.

This clonotype has a handful of counts. The V call is TRBV10-2, the J call TRBJ2-3, with D perhaps TRBD1 (6 bases). Germline CDR1 reads WSHSY; CDR2 reads SAAADI. CDR3 length equals 16 residues. With 4 bases removed from V and 1 base from J, the gap between germline ends came to 15 bases. DNA of the CDR3: TGCGCCAGCAGTGGCAGGCCAGGGGTTCGCACAGATACGCAGTATTTT. Protein sequence: CASSGRPGVRTDTQYF.

V is TRBV2 and J is TRBJ2-5; TRBD2 matches at 7 bases. The V gene end was trimmed by 6 bases and the J gene end by 0 bases; junction bases not matched to a gene: 7. There are 15 residues in the CDR3. CDR1 and CDR2 from the germline V gene are SNHLY and FYNNEI. The CDR3 DNA reads TGTGCCAGCAGGGGGGGGGGAAAGTACCAAGAGACCCAGTACTTC. It specifies CASRGGGKYQETQYF.

This clonotype has only a few counts. This chain uses TRBV13 with TRBJ2-1; TRBD1 agrees at 7 bases. There are 12 residues in the CDR3. Germline CDR1 is PRHDT and CDR2 is FYEKMQ (reference sequence). The V and J ends lost 5 bases and 11 bases, in that order; junction bases with no gene match: 6. CDR3 sequence (DNA): TGTGCCAGCAGCCAGAACAGGGGCCAGCAGTTCTTC. Translation gives CASSQNRGQQFF.

This clonotype was observed a handful of times. The rearrangement joins TRBV20-1 to TRBJ2-3; D remains ambiguous. The CDR3 runs 12 residues. Deletions cut 6 bases from V and 2 bases from J, with 9 bases between. Germline V gene data show CDR1 as DFQATT and CDR2 as SNEGSKA (reference sequence). CDR3 bases: TGCAGTGCCCAGACCCACACAGATACGCAGTATTTT. Amino acids: CSAQTHTDTQYF.

This clonotype showed up just a few times. V gene TRBV2 combines with J gene TRBJ2-1; D gene uncertain. The CDR3 has 11 amino acids. Looked up from germline, CDR1 is SNHLY and CDR2 is FYNNEI. The V end lost 5 bases, the J end lost 7 bases, and 6 bases lay between the germline ends. Here the CDR3 reads CASSNKNEQFF. Here the CDR3 DNA reads TGTGCCAGCAGTAACAAGAATGAGCAGTTCTTC.

The genes are TRBV20-1 and TRBJ2-7; D may match TRBD1 or TRBD2 (5 bases each). This CDR3 region has 13 residues. Trimming took 3 bases from V and 9 from J, leaving 18 bases between them. Germline V lookup: CDR1 DFQATT, CDR2 SNEGSKA (reference sequence). CDR3 sequence (DNA): TGCAGTGCTAGTGATTTTCTTCGGGGCGGGCAGTACTTC. Protein product: CSASDFLRGGQYF.

The CDR3 here is CAWSRDREIFF. The CDR3 region has the DNA TGTGCCTGGAGTAGGGACAGGGAGATTTTCTTC. The chain uses TRBV30 and TRBJ2-1; 9 nucleotides align to TRBD1. The CDR3 extends over 11 amino acids. Germline CDR1 and CDR2: GTSNPN and SVGIG (reference sequence). The V and J ends lost 2 bases and 16 bases, in that order; junction bases with no gene match: 6.

This clonotype was counted between two and nine times. The genes are TRBV5-1 and TRBJ2-1; D is possibly TRBD1 (6 bases). Trimming left V 4 bases short and J 4 bases short, with 15 bases between. Germline assignment: CDR1 SGHRS and CDR2 YFSETQ. The CDR3 is 15 residues long. In DNA form, the CDR3 reads TGCGCCAGCAGCATAAGGACAGACCTATACAATGAGCAGTTCTTC. Amino acids: CASSIRTDLYNEQFF.